A selection of T cell receptor beta chains follows, all from one sample in a study of identical twins. Using its own MiXCR run on the 5' RACE reads, TCRdb lists one record per CDR3 protein. Of approximately 280,000 distinct CDR3 sequences in the sample, about 8.3% were seen once. This sample also belongs to another study, concerning yellow fever vaccine responses in identical twins.

The sequencing input was memory (CD45RO+) T cells sorted from blood. Receptor source: a woman younger than 30 in good health. CDR3s include the opening cysteine and the closing phenylalanine or tryptophan. The order of the fields is V gene, J gene, CDR3 protein.

V gene: TRBV5-8; J gene: TRBJ2-5; CDR3 protein: CASSPRDTRQETQYF
V gene: TRBV19; J gene: TRBJ2-3; CDR3 protein: CASSEGQGDKDTQYF
V gene: TRBV3-1; J gene: TRBJ2-1; CDR3 protein: CASSHSSGRSYNEQFF
V gene: TRBV6-1; J gene: TRBJ1-5; CDR3 protein: CASSDWVEWQPQHF
V gene: TRBV5-1; J gene: TRBJ1-2; CDR3 protein: CASSHQGDGYTF
V gene: TRBV20-1; J gene: TRBJ2-7; CDR3 protein: CSARELSGSAYEQYF
V gene: TRBV4-1; J gene: TRBJ1-1; CDR3 protein: CASSHGAGARAFF
V gene: TRBV5-1; J gene: TRBJ2-1; CDR3 protein: CASSILSGTTRMSSYNEQFF
V gene: TRBV28; J gene: TRBJ2-4; CDR3 protein: CASSLGTRGQRGDIQYF
V gene: TRBV4-1; J gene: TRBJ2-1; CDR3 protein: CASSQEPPGGGDEQFF
V gene: TRBV24-1; J gene: TRBJ2-3; CDR3 protein: CATSDLRSGYTDTQYF
V gene: TRBV27; J gene: TRBJ1-5; CDR3 protein: CASSLFWGYQPQHF
V gene: TRBV20-1; J gene: TRBJ1-1; CDR3 protein: CSACKVPETEAFF
V gene: TRBV5-5; J gene: TRBJ1-1; CDR3 protein: CASSWGLSQGTEAFF
V gene: TRBV7-7; J gene: TRBJ2-2; CDR3 protein: CASSLDVGRVNTGELFF
V gene: TRBV11-1; J gene: TRBJ1-4; CDR3 protein: CASSLGKYRGPTNEKLFF
V gene: TRBV27; J gene: TRBJ2-2; CDR3 protein: CASSLGHTTGELFF
V gene: TRBV4-1; J gene: TRBJ1-1; CDR3 protein: CASSQVPGTEAFF
V gene: TRBV7-8; J gene: TRBJ1-6; CDR3 protein: CASSLTRDSPLHF
V gene: TRBV24-1; J gene: TRBJ2-3; CDR3 protein: CATSDLQGDTDTQYF
V gene: TRBV7-8; J gene: TRBJ1-5; CDR3 protein: CASSLGGAGSNQPQHF
V gene: TRBV5-6; J gene: TRBJ2-3; CDR3 protein: CASRRTRSGDTQYF
V gene: TRBV5-1; J gene: TRBJ1-3; CDR3 protein: CASSLERGISGNTIYF
V gene: TRBV7-9; J gene: TRBJ2-7; CDR3 protein: CASSLGGLAGLYEQYF
V gene: TRBV24-1; J gene: TRBJ1-4; CDR3 protein: CATSETTGILEKLFF
V gene: TRBV27; J gene: TRBJ2-7; CDR3 protein: CASGLFYEQYF
V gene: TRBV7-8; J gene: TRBJ1-1; CDR3 protein: CASTLTQNTEAFF
V gene: TRBV20-1; J gene: TRBJ1-2; CDR3 protein: CSAGGQGNGYTF
V gene: TRBV5-1; J gene: TRBJ1-4; CDR3 protein: CASSHDRVNEKLFF
V gene: TRBV25-1; J gene: TRBJ1-5; CDR3 protein: CASSDSRTGNRNQPQHF
V gene: TRBV28; J gene: TRBJ1-3; CDR3 protein: CASSLGQGRGNTIYF
V gene: TRBV5-1; J gene: TRBJ2-7; CDR3 protein: CASSFEGSHYEQYF
V gene: TRBV7-2; J gene: TRBJ2-1; CDR3 protein: CASSLDAGAAYNEQFF
V gene: TRBV29-1; J gene: TRBJ2-1; CDR3 protein: CSVAGTSGRSYNEQFF
V gene: TRBV28; J gene: TRBJ1-5; CDR3 protein: CASTPAGEHNQPQHF
V gene: TRBV11-3; J gene: TRBJ2-7; CDR3 protein: CASSLKWDYEQYF
V gene: TRBV20-1; J gene: TRBJ1-1; CDR3 protein: CSARDSQGATEAFF
V gene: TRBV18; J gene: TRBJ2-2; CDR3 protein: CASSPPRLGGVNTGELFF
V gene: TRBV28; J gene: TRBJ2-6; CDR3 protein: CASSSHRQLLLANVLTF
V gene: TRBV20-1; J gene: TRBJ2-1; CDR3 protein: CSARALRASGSDEQFF
V gene: TRBV20-1; J gene: TRBJ1-4; CDR3 protein: CSARTPNEKLFF
V gene: TRBV19; J gene: TRBJ1-6; CDR3 protein: CASSEGTAYNSPLHF
V gene: TRBV7-8; J gene: TRBJ2-1; CDR3 protein: CASSSYISSYNEQFF
V gene: TRBV20-1; J gene: TRBJ2-3; CDR3 protein: CSARDPGTDTQYF
V gene: TRBV10-3; J gene: TRBJ1-2; CDR3 protein: CAISERTGPNYGYTF
V gene: TRBV19; J gene: TRBJ2-3; CDR3 protein: CASSISASTDTQYF
V gene: TRBV24-1; J gene: TRBJ2-1; CDR3 protein: CATRDRGYDEQFF
V gene: TRBV25-1; J gene: TRBJ2-5; CDR3 protein: CASAPSGRTEETQYF
V gene: TRBV5-1; J gene: TRBJ1-1; CDR3 protein: CASSSLGLDPTF
V gene: TRBV29-1; J gene: TRBJ2-2; CDR3 protein: CSGGGRGGGELFF
V gene: TRBV12-3/TRBV12-4; J gene: TRBJ2-7; CDR3 protein: CASSLGSSGTYYEQYF
V gene: TRBV11-3; J gene: TRBJ2-1; CDR3 protein: CASSLGGSGHPEQFF
V gene: TRBV10-3; J gene: TRBJ1-1; CDR3 protein: CAIRGTDEAFF
V gene: TRBV7-8; J gene: TRBJ2-7; CDR3 protein: CASSLTKGAYEQYF
V gene: TRBV4-2; J gene: TRBJ2-3; CDR3 protein: CASSQGGGAGGGDTQYF
V gene: TRBV5-1; J gene: TRBJ2-6; CDR3 protein: CASLGPGANVLTF
V gene: TRBV29-1; J gene: TRBJ2-1; CDR3 protein: CSVAGTSGSSYNEQFF
V gene: TRBV7-2; J gene: TRBJ2-1; CDR3 protein: CASSFGEASEQFF
V gene: TRBV6-1; J gene: TRBJ2-7; CDR3 protein: CASNLAGVYYEQYF
V gene: TRBV12-3/TRBV12-4; J gene: TRBJ1-5; CDR3 protein: CAIRRGDQPQHF